This TCR beta chain was identified in a study of CD8+CD57+ T cells in acquired aplastic anemia. Across the study: Sorted CD4+ and CD8+ cells gave an average of about 3 ug of DNA. Healthy-donor CD4+ cells averaged roughly 11 million reads. Study-wide results and limits: Researchers reported that CD8+ Simpson's diversity was not significantly different in patients versus controls. Found in both controls and patients were around 31 CD8+ CDR3 sequences.

Turning to this clonotype: The antigen is undetermined. Compared with germline, one end of the junction differs, possibly owing to a read error.

CDR1 is DFQATT and CDR2 is SNEGSKA in the germline V gene (reference sequence). The CDR3 is made up of 12 amino acids. Both TCR beta VDJ combination and CDR3 sequence profiling were carried out. Genomic DNA was the template for this profiling. One entry per CDR3 protein, called by TCRdb with MiXCR from the reads. The sample shows fewer than 250,000 distinct CDR3 sequences, around 59% of them seen only once. Sequencing was carried out using sorted CD4+, CD8+, or CD8+CD57+ T cells (not recorded which) from PBMCs. This rearrangement joins TRBV20-1 to TRBJ1-1, with 8 positions matching TRBD1. The receptor was isolated from a human donor in good health, serving as a control. The CDR3 DNA is TGCAGTGCCACACAGGGGGGCGCTGAAGCTTTCTTC. Protein sequence: CSATQGGAEAFF.